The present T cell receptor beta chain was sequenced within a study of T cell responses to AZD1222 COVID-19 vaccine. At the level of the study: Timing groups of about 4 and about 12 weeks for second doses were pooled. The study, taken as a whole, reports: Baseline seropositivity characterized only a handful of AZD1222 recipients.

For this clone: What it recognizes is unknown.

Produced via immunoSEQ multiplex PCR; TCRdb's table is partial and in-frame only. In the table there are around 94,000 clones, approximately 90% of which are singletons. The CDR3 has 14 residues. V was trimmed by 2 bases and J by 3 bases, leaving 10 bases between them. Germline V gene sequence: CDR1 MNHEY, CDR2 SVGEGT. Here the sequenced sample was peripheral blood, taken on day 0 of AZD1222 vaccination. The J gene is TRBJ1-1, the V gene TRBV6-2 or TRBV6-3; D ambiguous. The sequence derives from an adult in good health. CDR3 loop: CASSYSFGDTEAFF. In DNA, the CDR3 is TGTGCCAGCAGTTACAGCTTTGGGGACACTGAAGCTTTCTTT.